Here is one T cell receptor beta chain with its context. The antigen it binds to is not known. No base quality information exists; no much larger clone differs at one position. CDR1 and CDR2 are drawn from the germline V gene (reference sequence): MNHEY, SMNVEV. From its cysteine to its phenylalanine, the CDR3 spans 14 amino acids. Here the CDR3 DNA is all that survives: 42 bases in frame from base 1. V loses 5 bases of germline sequence and J loses 8 bases, and the interval between the two ends is 13 bases. This entry belongs to a study of blood T cell repertoires in COVID-19 (dated by TCRdb to 2020 to 2021). Study-level background: Samples from collaborators originated in the United States, Italy and Spain and spanned both the acute and convalescent phases of COVID-19. The prospective study material was composed of cDNA or gDNA derived from T cells, B-cell-depleted T cells, or PBMCs. The dataset comprised deeply sampled blood TCRbeta repertoires from subjects exposed to, actively infected with, or recovered from COVID-19. A freely available public database, intended as a resource for researchers studying the immune response to SARS-CoV-2, is where the repertoires were released. Samples were obtained from the ongoing ImmuneRACE study (first 160 participants) and from 1,000 to 1,500 subjects provided by 6 global collaborators. A de-identified subject ID, COVID-19 status, age in years and sex were almost always included in the sample metadata. Where available, HLA class I and class II types were taken from metadata supplied by the sample provider and were not determined by assay-based typing. Overall study results and their limits: The amount of clinical and demographic metadata varied by source and participant and was provided uncurated.

The immunoSEQ Assay, a bias-controlled multiplex PCR, was used to amplify TCRbeta CDR3 regions from genomic DNA. As for how the authors treated the data: Nucleated cell counts per sample were estimated from amplification of reference gene primers within the assay. To quantify the absolute abundance of each unique TCRbeta CDR3 rearrangement, sequence reads were collapsed and filtered. For each sample, productive Simpson clonality was calculated by taking the square root of Simpson's diversity index across productive rearrangements. The clones in this table, taken by TCRdb from immuneACCESS, are in-frame only. Not every clone is retained; where verified, under half of the shortfall comes from an unresolved V gene, and the cause of the rest is unknown. Clone size and the V and J calls come from that table; the DNA yielded D and trimming. The sample table holds more than 150,000 clones, of which less than 90% were seen once. Around 20% of the sample lies in the top ten.

Collaborating institutions collected whole blood in K2EDTA tubes following their own protocols. For TCRbeta analysis, collaborators shipped samples in one of three forms: frozen whole blood, isolated PBMCs, or DNA extracted from either of those sample types. The TCR was taken from a man between 70 and 80 years old with active or convalescent COVID-19. The rearranged chain carries TRBV27 and TRBJ1-6, and possibly TRBD1, on 6 matching bases. Sample: peripheral blood. The nucleotides read TGTGCCAGCAGTCACAGGGTTGGTGATTCACCCCTCCACTTT. The translation is CASSHRVGDSPLHF.